Shown below are 7 T cell receptor beta chains from a single sample sequenced in a study of blood T cell repertoires in COVID-19. The data were produced by immunoSEQ multiplex PCR, yet TCRdb's version contains in-frame clones alone and is incomplete. The table records 400,000 or so clones, approximately 89% of them present only once. Sequenced sample: peripheral blood. These receptors were obtained from a middle-aged woman with COVID-19, enrolled during active disease.

The chain combines TRBV3-1 (or the pseudogene TRBV3-2) with TRBJ2-1; D possibly corresponds to TRBD2 (7 bases). The germline V gene encodes CDR1 LGHDT and CDR2 YNNKEL (reference sequence). Trimming shortened V by 4 bases and J by 9 bases, and 28 bases separated the two germline ends. CDR3 length equals 18 residues. The CDR3 DNA reads TGTGCCAGCAGCCCCCTAGGAGGGTGGGGGGGCCATAAGGCTGAGCAGTTCTTC. As protein: CASSPLGGWGGHKAEQFF.

This clone was seen a single time. The chain links TRBV19 to TRBJ1-5, with TRBD1 identical over 8 bases. In germline, CDR1 is LNHDA, CDR2 SQIVND (reference sequence). The trim removed 7 bases at V and 4 bases at J, leaving 12 bases unmatched. The CDR3 has 16 residues. Here the CDR3 reads CASTQQRGTGNQPQHF. The CDR3 region has the DNA TGTGCCAGTACCCAACAACGGGGGACAGGTAATCAGCCCCAGCATTTT.

This chain links TRBV7-2 with TRBJ2-7; 7 nucleotides line up with TRBD1. Germline values: CDR1 SGHTA, CDR2 FQGNSA. The ends lost 5 bases at V and 3 bases at J; junction bases unmatched: 10. The CDR3 sequence is 15 residues long. CDR3 amino acids: CASSPLGGSGYEQYF. CDR3 in DNA: TGTGCCAGCAGCCCATTAGGGGGCTCCGGCTACGAGCAGTACTTC.

The rearrangement uses TRBV5-4 and TRBJ2-5; 7 bases match TRBD1. With 2 bases clipped from V and 3 bases from J, the junction kept 1 base outside the gene matches. Germline V gene data show CDR1 as SGHNT and CDR2 as YYREEE (reference sequence). The CDR3 is 13 amino acids. The DNA of the CDR3 is TGTGCCAGCAGCTTAACAGGGGAAGAGACCCAGTACTTC. It specifies CASSLTGEETQYF.

The chain combines TRBV11-2 with TRBJ2-7; D might be TRBD2 (6 bases). The V end lost 5 bases, the J end lost 2 bases, and 19 bases lay between the germline ends. The CDR3 loop spans 16 amino acids. The germline gives CDR1 SGHAT, CDR2 FQNNGV. CDR3 sequence (DNA): TGTGCCAGCAGCCCCCGGGGCGGGACCGCCGCCTACGAGCAGTACTTC. It encodes CASSPRGGTAAYEQYF.

Concerning this clone: The sample contains more than one DNA sequence encoding this CDR3. This chain joins TRBV28 and TRBJ2-7; TRBD2 is a possible D gene (6 bases). Germline-derived CDR1 and CDR2 are MDHEN and SYDVKM. Between the trimmed V and J ends, which lost 3 bases and 1 base, there was a span of 7 bases. This CDR3 contains 13 residues. CDR3 amino acids: CASSLRGSYEQYF. The DNA for the CDR3 is TGTGCCAGCAGTTTGCGGGGTTCCTACGAGCAGTACTTC.

This chain connects TRBV6-5 to TRBJ1-2; 7 bases match TRBD1. V lost 5 bases, J lost 5 bases, and 11 bases stayed unmatched. Germline V gene sequence: CDR1 MNHEY, CDR2 SVGAGI. The CDR3 loop spans 15 amino acids. CDR3 in DNA: TGTGCCAGCAGTCAATTTGGCAGGGGGGAATATGGCTACACCTTC. It codes for CASSQFGRGEYGYTF.